Sequencing of this T cell receptor (beta chain) was carried out in a study of CD8 T cells in Susac syndrome. This clonotype appeared once. Random hexamers served to reverse transcribe about 0.45 to 1 ug RNA. The immunoSEQ assay covered 54 Vbeta and 13 Jbeta segments for CDR3. TCRdb reprocessed the immunoSEQ multiplex PCR reads with MiXCR, giving one entry per CDR3 protein. This sample has some 300,000 distinct CDR3 sequences, with 89% found just once. V was shortened by 4 bases and J by 8 bases, with 20 bases between the two germline ends. Germline V gene data show CDR1 as LNHDA and CDR2 as SQIVND (reference sequence). The CDR3 runs to 16 residues. CD8+ and CD4+ T cells circulating in blood were sequenced for TCR beta. It was treatment-naive patients with stable or active relapsing-remitting disease who made up the multiple sclerosis controls. CD8+ and CD4+ T cells were negatively isolated; TEMRA cells were FACS-enriched.

The chain uses TRBV19 and TRBJ1-4, with unresolved D. This sequence was found in a human donor with multiple sclerosis. Sequenced material: CD8+ T cells from PBMCs. This chain's CDR3 is CASSKGSAVRWEKLFF. The CDR3 coding sequence is TGTGCCAGTAGTAAAGGGTCAGCGGTCCGGTGGGAAAAACTGTTTTTT.